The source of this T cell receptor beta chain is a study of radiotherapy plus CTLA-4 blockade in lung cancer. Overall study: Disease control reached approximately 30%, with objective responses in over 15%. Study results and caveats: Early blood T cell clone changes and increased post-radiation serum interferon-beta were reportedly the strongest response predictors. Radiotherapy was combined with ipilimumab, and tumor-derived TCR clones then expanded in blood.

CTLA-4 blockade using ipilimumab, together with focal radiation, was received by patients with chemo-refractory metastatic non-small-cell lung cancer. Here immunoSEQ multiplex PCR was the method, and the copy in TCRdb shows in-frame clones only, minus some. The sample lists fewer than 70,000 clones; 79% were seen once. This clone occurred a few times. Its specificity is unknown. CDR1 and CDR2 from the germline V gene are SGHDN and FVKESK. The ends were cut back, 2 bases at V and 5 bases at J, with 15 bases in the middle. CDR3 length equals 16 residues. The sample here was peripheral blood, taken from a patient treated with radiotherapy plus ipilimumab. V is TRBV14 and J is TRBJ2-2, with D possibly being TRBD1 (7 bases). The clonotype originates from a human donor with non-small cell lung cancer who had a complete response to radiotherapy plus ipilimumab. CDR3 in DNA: TGTGCCAGCAGCCAAAGAGGGGGCGCGGGGACCGGGGAGCTGTTTTTT. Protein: CASSQRGGAGTGELFF.